This T cell receptor (beta chain) stems from a study of chemoradiotherapy in HPV16-positive cancers. Looking at the study overall: Functional T-cell assays on a couple of HPV16-positive patients' cells defined candidate HPV-specific clones and common TCR motifs.

Produced via immunoSEQ multiplex PCR; TCRdb's table is partial and in-frame only. Of around 40,000 clones listed, more than 75% were seen once; the top ten hold about 5%. Note on this clone: The antigen is undetermined.

The study's findings and limits: For HPV16-positive patients, expanding HPV-responsive T cells associated with longer recurrence-free survival. During treatment, candidate HPV-specific clones and E7-related motifs expanded in tumor. The functional HPV-specific definition rests on just a couple of HPV16-positive patients.

The input for sequencing was blood, taken from a patient who underwent chemoradiotherapy. The sequence derives from a human donor with HPV-associated anogenital cancer.

CDR3 nucleotide sequence: TGCAGCGTTGAAGGAGGGACTCCCTACGAGCAGTACTTC. Protein sequence: CSVEGGTPYEQYF. The chain joins TRBV29-1 to TRBJ2-7; possible D gene TRBD2, 6 bases. Looked up from germline, CDR1 is SQVTM and CDR2 is ANQGSEA. The CDR3 length is 13 residues. Trimming pared 1 base from V and 2 bases from J, leaving 9 bases between.